The T cell receptor beta chain described here comes from a study of cytomegalovirus exposure and HLA in healthy donors. The study's findings and limits: Accurate predictions that matched the HLA-A and HLA-B alleles of most subjects were reportedly made from TCR beta sequences. TCR association rates varied by HLA locus in a later analysis, with DRB1 highest and HLA-C lowest. The later analysis indicated that the majority of CMV-associated TCR beta chains appeared HLA-restricted. Cytomegalovirus association was listed for 170 or so TCR beta chains.

With 60 Vbeta and 13 Jbeta primers, the PCR was carried out. Measured with immunoSEQ multiplex PCR; TCRdb has only the in-frame clones, and not every one. The table lists approximately 150,000 clones, more than 60% of them singletons. The V and J ends lost 7 bases and 6 bases, in that order; junction bases with no gene match: 12. In germline, CDR1 is GTSNPN, CDR2 SVGIG (reference sequence). The CDR3 runs 14 residues. In the case of this clone: Antigen unknown.

Sample: PBMCs. This chain joins TRBV30 and TRBJ2-7; 10 bases agree with TRBD1. The clonotype originates from a woman between 40 and 50 years old in good health and CMV-seropositive. The CDR3 DNA reads TGTGCCTACAAAGAGGGGACAGGGGTGGGCGAGCAGTACTTC. This encodes CAYKEGTGVGEQYF.